The 22 T cell receptor beta chains below all came from one sample that was sequenced in a study of T cell responses to AZD1222 COVID-19 vaccine. Sequencing used immunoSEQ multiplex PCR; TCRdb keeps in-frame clones, though not all of them. The sample holds 77,000 or so clones, around nine tenths seen once. This specimen consisted of peripheral blood, obtained 28 days after the second AZD1222 dose. These receptors originate from an adult who received the AZD1222 COVID-19 vaccine.

V is TRBV6-5 and J is TRBJ1-5, with TRBD1 matching over 11 bases. Germline V lookup: CDR1 MNHEY, CDR2 SVGAGI. V dropped 8 bases and J dropped 2; count of bases not matched to a gene: 5. This CDR3 contains 15 residues. CDR3 DNA sequence: TGTGCCAGCCTCGGGACAGGGGGGCGCAATCAGCCCCAGCATTTT. It translates to CASLGTGGRNQPQHF.

The CDR3: CASRPTVSEGQYF. The CDR3 coding sequence is TGTGCCAGCAGGCCGACAGTTTCGGAGGGGCAGTACTTC. The J gene is TRBJ2-7, the V gene TRBV6-5; D is possibly TRBD2 (6 bases). This CDR3 is 13 amino acids long. CDR1 and CDR2 (germline): MNHEY, SVGAGI. V lost 6 bases and J 9 bases, leaving 18 bases between the germline ends.

This sequence joins TRBV27 and TRBJ1-1; 9 positions agree with TRBD1. This CDR3 region has 15 residues. J lost 5 bases, V lost 6 bases, and 10 bases had no gene match. Germline CDR1 reads MNHEY; CDR2 reads SMNVEV (reference sequence). The chain's CDR3 is CASSLTGGGRTEAFF. CDR3 in DNA: TGTGCCAGCAGCCTCACAGGGGGCGGCAGGACTGAAGCTTTCTTT.

The chain couples TRBV30 to TRBJ2-2, with D hard to call. CDR1 and CDR2 (germline): GTSNPN, SVGIG (reference sequence). The CDR3 covers 12 residues. The V gene lost 0 bases and the J gene lost 6 bases, with 5 bases spanning the gap. CDR3 nucleotides: TGTGCCTGGAGTGTAGTTCCCGGGGAGCTGTTTTTT. It is translated as CAWSVVPGELFF.

The genes are TRBV28 and TRBJ1-1; a possible D gene is TRBD1 (6 bases). The CDR3 has 12 residues. The V gene's germline CDR1 is MDHEN and CDR2 SYDVKM. V lost 10 bases, J lost 6 bases, and 15 bases lay in between. The chain's CDR3 is CATRGAGAEAFF. The CDR3 DNA is TGTGCCACGAGGGGGGCAGGCGCTGAAGCTTTCTTT. Full variable domain (rest looked up from reference TRBV28 and TRBJ1-1): DVKVTQSSRYLVKRTGEKVFLECVQDMDHENMFWYRQDPGLGLRLIYFSYDVKMKEKGDIPEGYSVSREKKERFSLILESASTNQTSMYLCATRGAGAEAFFGQGTRLTVV.

This chain connects TRBV2 to TRBJ2-3; 15 positions match TRBD2. The CDR3 totals 18 residues. The ends lost 7 bases at V and 0 bases at J; junction bases unmatched: 8. Germline values: CDR1 SNHLY, CDR2 FYNNEI. This CDR3 reads CASTPGLAGGSSTDTQYF. For the CDR3, the DNA is TGTGCCAGCACCCCGGGACTAGCGGGGGGCTCTAGCACAGATACGCAGTATTTT.

The rearrangement links TRBV12-5 to TRBJ2-4; 7 bases align to TRBD1. This CDR3 region has 20 residues. Germline CDR1 is LGHNT and CDR2 is FRNRAP. V was clipped by 5 bases and J by 1 base; unmatched bases: 20. In DNA form, the CDR3 reads TGTGCTAGTGGTAACCGACTCCGGGACAGAAGGAAGCGGGCCAAAAACATTCAGTACTTC. It is translated as CASGNRLRDRRKRAKNIQYF.

This CDR3 is CASSRDRGQSYGYTF. CDR3 coding DNA: TGTGCCAGCAGCCGGGACAGGGGACAGTCCTATGGCTACACCTTC. The chain carries TRBV5-6 and TRBJ1-2, with TRBD1 matching over 10 bases. From germline, CDR1 is SGHDT and CDR2 YYEEEE. V dropped 4 bases and J dropped 4; count of bases not matched to a gene: 7. CDR3 size: 15 residues.

The chain has TRBV9 and TRBJ2-2; 11 bases are a match to TRBD2. The CDR3 spans 17 residues. Germline CDR1 and CDR2: SGDLS and YYNGEE. Germline trimming cut 4 bases from V and 7 bases from J; bases unmatched to any gene: 12. The CDR3 here is CASSNPELAGVGGELFF. Here the CDR3 DNA reads TGTGCCAGCAGCAACCCGGAACTAGCGGGGGTAGGCGGGGAGCTGTTTTTT.

CDR3 nucleotides: TGTGCCAGCAGTTTAGACAGGGTCTACTATGGCTACACCTTC. Translating gives CASSLDRVYYGYTF. V gene TRBV28 combines with J gene TRBJ1-2; 7 bases are a match to TRBD1. The germline gives CDR1 MDHEN, CDR2 SYDVKM. This CDR3 is 14 amino acids long. The V and J ends lost 2 bases and 3 bases, in that order; junction bases with no gene match: 3.

The chain employs TRBV4-1 and TRBJ2-5; a possible D gene is TRBD2 (6 bases). This CDR3 spans 18 amino acids. Germline CDR1 and CDR2: MGHRA and YSYEKL. V dropped 0 bases and J dropped 2 bases, with 19 bases sitting between them. CDR3 sequence: CASSQDLDDGTAQETQYF. The DNA of the CDR3 is TGCGCCAGCAGCCAAGACCTTGACGATGGGACTGCTCAAGAGACCCAGTACTTC.

This chain connects TRBV5-6 to TRBJ1-2, with 10 bases identical to TRBD1. After removal of 0 bases from V and 8 bases from J, the junction contained 1 base not matched to a gene. The CDR3 spans 13 residues. Germline V gene data show CDR1 as SGHDT and CDR2 as YYEEEE. This chain's CDR3 is CASSLGTGGGYTF. CDR3 sequence (DNA): TGTGCCAGCAGCTTGGGGACAGGGGGAGGCTACACCTTC. The complete variable domain, with remaining parts taken from reference TRBV5-6 and TRBJ1-2, reads DAGVTQSPTHLIKTRGQQVTLRCSPKSGHDTVSWYQQALGQGPQFIFQYYEEEERQRGNFPDRFSGHQFPNYSSELNVNALLLGDSALYLCASSLGTGGGYTFGSGTRLTVV.

This chain connects TRBV3-1 (or the pseudogene TRBV3-2) to TRBJ2-7, with 9 bases identical to TRBD1. The CDR3 length is 15 residues. Germline lookup yields CDR1 LGHDT and CDR2 YNNKEL (reference sequence). V shed 1 base, J shed 6 bases, and the junction held 7 bases outside the gene matches. The DNA for the CDR3 is TGTGCCAGCAGCCAAGCCCGGGACAGGGCAGTCGAGCAGTACTTC. Protein product: CASSQARDRAVEQYF.

V gene TRBV5-1 combines with J gene TRBJ2-1; D remains ambiguous. V dropped 2 bases and J dropped 6 bases, with 15 bases sitting between them. Germline V gene lookup returns CDR1 SGHRS and CDR2 YFSETQ. This CDR3 spans 15 amino acids. The CDR3 DNA follows: TGCGCCAGCAGCTTAGAGACACCCGAAGGCAATGAGCAGTTCTTC. Amino acid sequence: CASSLETPEGNEQFF.

This chain links TRBV4-2 with TRBJ2-5; D is unresolved. The CDR3 has 13 amino acids. Germline CDR1 and CDR2: LGHNA and YNFKEQ. Trimming took 3 bases from V and 0 from J, leaving 5 bases between them. For the CDR3, the DNA is TGTGCCAGCAGCCACCCGGACCAAGAGACCCAGTACTTC. Amino acid sequence: CASSHPDQETQYF.

The chain uses TRBV7-9 and TRBJ1-3; D is undetermined. With 4 bases removed from V and 2 bases from J, the gap between germline ends came to 0 bases. This CDR3 has 11 amino acids. The germline V gene has CDR1 SEHNR and CDR2 FQNEAQ (reference sequence). The CDR3 coding sequence is TGTGCCAGCAGCTCTGGAAACACCATATATTTT. It codes for CASSSGNTIYF. Looking up the rest from reference TRBV7-9 and TRBJ1-3 gives the full variable domain: DTGVSQNPRHKITKRGQNVTFRCDPISEHNRLYWYRQTLGQGPEFLTYFQNEAQLEKSRLLSDRFSAERPKGSFSTLEIQRTEQGDSAMYLCASSSGNTIYFGEGSWLTVV.

This chain joins TRBV6-5 and TRBJ1-1; D is perhaps TRBD1 (5 bases). The CDR3 spans 14 residues. Deletions cut 6 bases from V and 6 bases from J, with 17 bases between. Germline CDR1 reads MNHEY; CDR2 reads SVGAGI. CDR3 DNA: TGTGCCAGCAGGCAGACCCAGGGTTTTCCTGAAGCTTTCTTT. The encoded protein is CASRQTQGFPEAFF.

The chain joins TRBV30 to TRBJ2-7; D might be TRBD2 (5 bases). The CDR3 extends over 12 amino acids. Between the trimmed V and J ends, which lost 0 bases and 6 bases, there was a span of 9 bases. Germline-derived CDR1 and CDR2 are GTSNPN and SVGIG (reference sequence). The CDR3: CAWSVGDGEQYF. CDR3 DNA: TGTGCCTGGAGTGTGGGAGATGGCGAGCAGTACTTC.

This clone was picked up a small number of times. The chain links TRBV7-3 to TRBJ2-3; D is unresolved. The V gene's germline CDR1 is SGHTA and CDR2 FQGTGA. Trimming stripped 4 bases from V and 1 base from J, with 9 bases between. This CDR3 contains 14 residues. CDR3 in DNA: TGTGCCAGCAGCTCCGCCCAGGGCACAGATACGCAGTATTTT. The encoded protein is CASSSAQGTDTQYF.

V gene TRBV7-9 combines with J gene TRBJ2-1; D is unclear. Per germline, CDR1 SEHNR and CDR2 FQNEAQ (reference sequence). V shed 4 bases and J shed 4 bases, with 11 bases lying between them. There are 14 residues in the CDR3. The CDR3 bases are TGTGCCAGCAGCTCGGCTGTTTTTTACAATGAGCAGTTCTTC. Amino acid sequence: CASSSAVFYNEQFF.

V usage is TRBV4-3 and J usage is TRBJ2-3, with D perhaps TRBD1 (5 bases). The V gene's germline CDR1 is LGHNA and CDR2 YSLEER. V was shortened by 0 bases and J by 6 bases, with 22 bases between the two germline ends. This CDR3 is 18 amino acids long. The DNA of the CDR3 is TGCGCCAGCAGCCAAGATCTTGGCGAGCCGGCCCGACAGGATACGCAGTATTTT. Translated, it gives CASSQDLGEPARQDTQYF.

The CDR3 region has the DNA TGTGCCTGGAGCTTGTCCAGGACTAGCGGGTCAGCCACAGATACGCAGTATTTT. Its translation: CAWSLSRTSGSATDTQYF. This chain links TRBV30 with TRBJ2-3, with 11 bases matching TRBD2. V lost 3 bases and J lost 2; bases outside the gene matches: 13. CDR3 length equals 18 residues. Germline CDR1 GTSNPN, CDR2 SVGIG (reference sequence).